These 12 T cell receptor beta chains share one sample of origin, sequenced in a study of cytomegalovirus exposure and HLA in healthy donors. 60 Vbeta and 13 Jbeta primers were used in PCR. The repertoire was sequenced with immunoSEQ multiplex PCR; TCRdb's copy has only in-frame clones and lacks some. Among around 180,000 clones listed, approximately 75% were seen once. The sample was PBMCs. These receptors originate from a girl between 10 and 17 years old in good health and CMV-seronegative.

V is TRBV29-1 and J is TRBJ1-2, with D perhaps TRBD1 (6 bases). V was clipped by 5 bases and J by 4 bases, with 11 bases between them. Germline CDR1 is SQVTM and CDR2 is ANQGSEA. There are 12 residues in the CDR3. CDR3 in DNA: TGCAGCGTTATGGGGGCAGGCTATGGCTACACCTTC. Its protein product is CSVMGAGYGYTF.

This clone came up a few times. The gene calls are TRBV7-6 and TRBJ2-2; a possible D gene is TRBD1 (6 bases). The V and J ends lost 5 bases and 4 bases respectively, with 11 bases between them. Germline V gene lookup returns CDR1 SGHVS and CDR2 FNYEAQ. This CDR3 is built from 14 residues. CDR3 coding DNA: TGTGCCAGCAGCCGGACAGCGTTCACCGGGGAGCTGTTTTTT. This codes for CASSRTAFTGELFF.

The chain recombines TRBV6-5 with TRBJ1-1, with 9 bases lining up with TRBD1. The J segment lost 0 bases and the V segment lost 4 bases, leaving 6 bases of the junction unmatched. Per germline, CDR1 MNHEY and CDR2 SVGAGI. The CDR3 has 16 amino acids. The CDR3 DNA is TGTGCCAGCAGTTTAGCCACAGGGGGCATGAACACTGAAGCTTTCTTT. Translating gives CASSLATGGMNTEAFF.

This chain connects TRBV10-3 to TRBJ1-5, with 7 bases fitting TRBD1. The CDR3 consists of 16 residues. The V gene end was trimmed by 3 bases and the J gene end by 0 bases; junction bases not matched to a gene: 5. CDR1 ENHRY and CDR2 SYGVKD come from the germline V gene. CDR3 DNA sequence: TGTGCCATCAGTGAAAGGGGGCTAGATAGCAATCAGCCCCAGCATTTT. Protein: CAISERGLDSNQPQHF.

The DNA for the CDR3 is TGTGCCAGCAGTTACTCACGGGATTCTAACTATGGCTACACCTTC. It codes for CASSYSRDSNYGYTF. The chain joins TRBV6-5 to TRBJ1-2; D is unresolved. The CDR3 length is 15 residues. Trimming shortened V by 0 bases and J by 0 bases, and 8 bases separated the two germline ends. Germline assignment: CDR1 MNHEY and CDR2 SVGAGI.

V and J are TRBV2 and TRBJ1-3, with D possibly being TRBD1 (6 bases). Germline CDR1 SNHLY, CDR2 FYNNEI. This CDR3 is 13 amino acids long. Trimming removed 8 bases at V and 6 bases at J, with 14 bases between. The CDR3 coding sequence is TGTGCCAGCGCCGACTCAGGGGTAAACACCATATATTTT. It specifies CASADSGVNTIYF. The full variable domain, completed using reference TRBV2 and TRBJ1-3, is EPEVTQTPSHQVTQMGQEVILRCVPISNHLYFYWYRQILGQKVEFLVSFYNNEISEKSEIFDDQFSVERPDGSNFTLKIRSTKLEDSAMYFCASADSGVNTIYFGEGSWLTVV.

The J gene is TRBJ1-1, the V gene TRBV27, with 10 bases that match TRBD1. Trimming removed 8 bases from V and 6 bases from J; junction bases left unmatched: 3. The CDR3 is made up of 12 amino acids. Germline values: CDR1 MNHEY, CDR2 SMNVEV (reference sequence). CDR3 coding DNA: TGTGCCAGCGGACAGGGGGGCGCTGAAGCTTTCTTT. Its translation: CASGQGGAEAFF.

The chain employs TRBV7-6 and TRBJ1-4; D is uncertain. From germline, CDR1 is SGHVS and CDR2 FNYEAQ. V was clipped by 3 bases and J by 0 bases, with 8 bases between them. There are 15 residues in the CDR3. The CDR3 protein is CASSFYRATNEKLFF. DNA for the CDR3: TGTGCCAGCAGCTTCTATAGAGCAACTAATGAAAAACTGTTTTTT.

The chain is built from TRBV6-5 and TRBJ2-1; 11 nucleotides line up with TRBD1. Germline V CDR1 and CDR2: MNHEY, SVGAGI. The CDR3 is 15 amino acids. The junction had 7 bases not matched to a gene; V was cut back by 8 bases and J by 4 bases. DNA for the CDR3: TGTGCCAGCGCCGGGACAGGGGGATTTTACAATGAGCAGTTCTTC. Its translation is CASAGTGGFYNEQFF.

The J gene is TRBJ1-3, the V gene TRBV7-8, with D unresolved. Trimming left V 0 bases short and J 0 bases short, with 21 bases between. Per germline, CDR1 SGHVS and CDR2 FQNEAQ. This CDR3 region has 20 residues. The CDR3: CASSLARPLVVTSSGNTIYF. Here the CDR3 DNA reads TGTGCCAGCAGCTTAGCGCGGCCCCTTGTGGTTACCTCCTCTGGAAACACCATATATTTT.

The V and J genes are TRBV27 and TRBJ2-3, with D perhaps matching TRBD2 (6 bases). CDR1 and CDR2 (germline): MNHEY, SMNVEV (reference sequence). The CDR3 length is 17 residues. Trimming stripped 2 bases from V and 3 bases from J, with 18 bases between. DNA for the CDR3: TGTGCCAGCAGTTTAATGGGTTGGGGAGGAGGAACAGATACGCAGTATTTT. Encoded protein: CASSLMGWGGGTDTQYF.

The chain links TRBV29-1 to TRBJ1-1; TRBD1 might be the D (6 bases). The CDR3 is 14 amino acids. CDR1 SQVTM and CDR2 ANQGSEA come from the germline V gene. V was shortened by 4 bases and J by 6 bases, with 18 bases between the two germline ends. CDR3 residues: CSVARNGQGSEAFF. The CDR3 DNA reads TGCAGCGTTGCGCGAAACGGCCAGGGGTCTGAAGCTTTCTTT.